This T cell receptor beta chain was captured in a study of blood T cell repertoires in COVID-19 (dated by TCRdb to the early 2020s). Concerning the study at large: Samples covering the acute and convalescent phases of COVID-19 were provided by collaborators in the United States, Italy and Spain. Deeply sampled blood TCRbeta repertoires from subjects exposed to, actively infected with, or recovered from COVID-19 were included in the dataset. Where available, HLA class I and class II types were obtained from metadata supplied by the sample provider rather than from assay-based typing. The prospective study material was composed of cDNA or gDNA derived from T cells, B-cell-depleted T cells, or PBMCs. The repertoires were released in a freely available public database intended as a resource for research on the immune response to SARS-CoV-2. Sample metadata almost always included a de-identified subject ID, COVID-19 status, age in years and sex. Samples were obtained from the ongoing ImmuneRACE study (first 160 participants) and from 950 to 1,500 subjects provided by 6 global collaborators.

Counted from cysteine to phenylalanine, this CDR3 has 14 amino acids. Of all the DNA, just the CDR3 is kept, 42 bases in frame from base 1. Trimming leaves V shorter by 6 bases and J shorter by 7 bases, with the junction holding 7 bases beyond the gene matches. Sequences MNHEY (CDR1) and SVGAGI (CDR2) are obtained from the germline V gene. TCRbeta CDR3 regions were amplified from genomic DNA using the immunoSEQ Assay, a bias-controlled multiplex PCR. On the authors' methods: The number of nucleated cells in each sample was estimated from the amplification of reference gene primers within the assay. To quantify the absolute abundance of each unique TCRbeta CDR3 rearrangement, sequence reads were collapsed and filtered. For each sample, productive Simpson clonality was calculated as the square root of Simpson's diversity index across productive rearrangements. Imported from immuneACCESS, the table was reduced by TCRdb to in-frame sequences with V and J called. These copies leave out some clones; in studies compared against another copy, an unresolved V gene accounts for under half, and the cause of the remainder is not known. V, J and clone size were drawn from that table, and D and trimming were deduced from the DNA. This sample is represented by roughly 330,000 clones; 80% to 90% of them were singletons. The top ten constitute approximately 5.3% of the sample.

On this clone: Which antigen it targets is not known. Base qualities are not recorded, but no much larger clone differs from it by a single base.

Overall study outcomes, separate from this receptor: The quantity of clinical and demographic metadata differed by source and by participant and was supplied without curation.

Enrolling through a virtual design, the prospective study's participants ranged in age from roughly 18 to 95 years and lived across 24 United States geographic areas. In the prospective study, participants were assigned to cohorts based on the clinical history participants reported in a screening survey and a study questionnaire. For ImmuneRACE Cohort 3, a participant was defined as recovered based on two consecutive negative NP/OP PCR tests, clearance by a healthcare professional, or resolution of symptoms. In the prospective study, whole blood, serum and a nasopharyngeal or oropharyngeal swab were collected from each participant by mobile phlebotomists. Prospective study participants could optionally give additional blood draws and questionnaires over a roughly 2-month period. Blood samples from the prospective study were shipped frozen or at room temperature prior to DNA extraction.

The rearranged segments are TRBV6-5 and TRBJ1-4; a stretch of 8 junction bases matches TRBD1. Sequencing input: PBMCs or T cells enriched from blood (not recorded which). The TCR sequence derives from a woman aged 30 to 39 who had recovered from COVID-19. The sequence in DNA is TGTGCCAGCAGCTCGGGACAGGAGAGTGAAAAACTGTTTTTT. This gives the protein CASSSGQESEKLFF.